The T cell receptor beta chain described here comes from a study of identical twins. General observations from the study: Insertions were fewer in abundant cord blood beta clonotypes, whereas memory repertoires showed none of this pattern. The study found excess low generation probability among twin-shared out-of-frame alpha sequences.

This clonotype has ten or more counts. Its target is not known. The germline V gene has CDR1 SGHRS and CDR2 YFSETQ. Trimming cost V 3 bases and J 2 bases, with 11 bases left between them. There are 14 residues in the CDR3. TCRdb re-called the 5' RACE reads with MiXCR, one entry per CDR3 protein. The sample has about 810,000 distinct CDR3 sequences; approximately 13% are singletons. The same data also went into a second study, on yellow fever vaccine responses in identical twins.

The chain employs TRBV5-1 and TRBJ1-1; no firm D call. The sample comprised PBMCs. The TCR sequence derives from a woman in her late teens or twenties in good health. CDR3 bases: TGCGCCAGCAGCTCTTGGACGGAAAACACTGAAGCTTTCTTT. Residues: CASSSWTENTEAFF.